One and the same sample provided the 23 T cell receptor beta chains below, sequenced in a study of vaccination and CD4 T cells after COVID-19 (dated by TCRdb to the early 2020s). Libraries were constructed by PCR. Sequenced using an Illumina iSeq 100. DNA from cultured CD4+ T cells underwent TCR sequencing with the Oncomine TCR Beta short-read assay at the Johns Hopkins FTIC core. Through fastp at Q25 and MiXCR, TCRdb rebuilt clones from the public reads, retaining in-frame beta chains. Each CDR3 protein gets just one entry, which takes the most common genes and DNA from the rows behind it. This sample lists roughly 3,900 distinct CDR3 sequences; about 20% were detected once. The top ten clones comprise around 19% of the sample. Sample treatment or condition, as interpreted from the label and publication: roughly 11-day PBMC culture with coronavirus spike peptide pools or control peptides (ViraFEST assay).

These receptors are not linked to any known antigen. Specimen: CD4+ T cells from blood, cultured in vitro. These receptors all come from a human donor who had recovered from COVID-19.

This clonotype was counted a few times. V is TRBV12-3 or TRBV12-4 and J is TRBJ1-3; D gene unclear. V lost 7 bases to trimming and J lost 2 bases, with 15 bases between them. The CDR3 length is 15 residues. The CDR3 sequence is CASTLLDLPGNTIYF. CDR3 bases: TGTGCCAGCACCCTACTGGACCTCCCTGGAAACACCATATATTTT.

This clonotype was observed a few times. Here the CDR3 reads CASSQESLGGRPASSYNEQFF. The DNA of the CDR3 is TGTGCCAGCAGCCAAGAGTCGCTGGGGGGGCGCCCGGCCAGCTCCTACAATGAGCAGTTCTTC. This chain links TRBV14 with TRBJ2-1; D may be TRBD2 (7 bases). Looked up from germline, CDR1 is SGHDN and CDR2 is FVKESK. With 0 bases removed from V and 0 bases from J, the gap between germline ends came to 24 bases. The CDR3 consists of 21 residues.

A single count supports this clonotype. A much bigger clone sits one base away, suggesting this may be a read error. V usage is TRBV2 and J usage is TRBJ2-1, with D possibly being TRBD1 (6 bases). Germline values: CDR1 SNHLY, CDR2 FYNNEI. The length of the CDR3 is 13 residues. CDR3 bases: TGTGCCAGCCGAAACAGGGTCTACAATAAGCAGTTCTTC. Its translation is CASRNRVYNKQFF.

This clonotype is judged large. The chain couples TRBV6-1 to TRBJ1-1, with no clear D. The CDR3 runs to 12 residues. V lost 3 bases to trimming and J lost 11 bases, with 13 bases between them. Germline-derived CDR1 and CDR2 are MNHNS and SASEGT. The CDR3 loop is CASSELGILAFF. In DNA, the CDR3 is TGTGCCAGCAGTGAGCTGGGGATACTGGCTTTCTTT.

With regard to this clonotype: A much larger clone differs from this one at a single base, so this may be a read error. This chain links TRBV7-6 with TRBJ2-3, with TRBD2 identical over 8 bases. The germline gives CDR1 SGHVS, CDR2 FNYEAQ. This CDR3 spans 15 amino acids. The CDR3 nucleotides are TGTGCCAGCAGCTTCGGGGGGGTCGGCACAGATGCGCAGTATTTT. It is translated as CASSFGGVGTDAQYF.

By share of the sample, this clonotype is medium-sized. The chain couples TRBV20-1 to TRBJ2-5, with D maybe TRBD1 (5 bases). Germline CDR1 reads DFQATT; CDR2 reads SNEGSKA (reference sequence). Deletions cut 2 bases from V and 1 base from J, with 11 bases between. The CDR3 is made up of 14 amino acids. The CDR3 protein is CSARTGASQETQYF. In DNA, the CDR3 is TGCAGTGCTAGAACAGGTGCTAGCCAAGAGACCCAGTACTTC.

This clonotype was seen only a few times. The chain has TRBV2 and TRBJ2-3; 11 bases fit TRBD2. Germline values: CDR1 SNHLY, CDR2 FYNNEI. With V trimmed by 6 bases and J by 11 bases, 13 bases remained unmatched. The CDR3 is 15 amino acids. The CDR3 nucleotides read TGTGCCAGCAGCTTTGGGACTAGCGGCGGGAAGGGGCAGTATTTT. Translating it yields CASSFGTSGGKGQYF. The full variable domain, its missing parts supplied by reference TRBV2 and TRBJ2-3, is EPEVTQTPSHQVTQMGQEVILRCVPISNHLYFYWYRQILGQKVEFLVSFYNNEISEKSEIFDDQFSVERPDGSNFTLKIRSTKLEDSAMYFCASSFGTSGGKGQYFGPGTRLTVL.

In its sample, this clonotype was seen a few times. V gene TRBV30 combines with J gene TRBJ1-2; D is unresolved. CDR1 is GTSNPN, CDR2 SVGIG, per germline (reference sequence). This CDR3 has 15 residues. V lost 4 bases, J lost 1 base, and 16 bases lay in between. The CDR3 region has the DNA TGTGCCTGGACCCTAATCGAGGAGAGTAACTATGGCTACACCTTC. Protein sequence: CAWTLIEESNYGYTF. Full variable domain (missing parts from reference TRBV30 and TRBJ1-2): SQTIHQWPATLVQPVGSPLSLECTVEGTSNPNLYWYRQAAGRGLQLLFYSVGIGQISSEVPQNLSASRPQDRQFILSSKKLLLSDSGFYLCAWTLIEESNYGYTFGSGTRLTVV.

This rearrangement joins TRBV29-1 to TRBJ2-3; 7 positions match TRBD1. The CDR3 is made up of 13 amino acids. Trimming cost V 6 bases and J 2 bases; bases outside gene matches: 5. The germline gives CDR1 SQVTM, CDR2 ANQGSEA. The CDR3 region is CSVDRASTDTQYF. The CDR3 bases are TGCAGCGTCGACAGGGCCTCCACAGATACGCAGTATTTT.

This clonotype has more than one count but fewer than ten. The gene calls are TRBV30 and TRBJ2-5, with D perhaps TRBD2 (6 bases). The germline CDR1 and CDR2 sequences are GTSNPN and SVGIG (reference sequence). This CDR3 is built from 12 residues. V dropped 4 bases and J dropped 5 bases, with 11 bases sitting between them. CDR3: CAWKAGGETQYF. The CDR3 coding sequence is TGTGCCTGGAAGGCAGGAGGGGAGACCCAGTACTTC. Using reference TRBV30 and TRBJ2-5 for the parts outside the CDR3, the full variable domain is SQTIHQWPATLVQPVGSPLSLECTVEGTSNPNLYWYRQAAGRGLQLLFYSVGIGQISSEVPQNLSASRPQDRQFILSSKKLLLSDSGFYLCAWKAGGETQYFGPGTRLLVL.

CDR3: CASSVSSGNTIYF. CDR3 in DNA: TGTGCCAGCAGCGTAAGTTCCGGAAACACCATATATTTT. The chain carries TRBV9 and TRBJ1-3; D remains ambiguous. CDR3 size: 13 residues. Germline CDR1 is SGDLS and CDR2 is YYNGEE. V lost 1 base and J lost 4, with 6 bases in between. The full variable domain, completed using reference TRBV9 and TRBJ1-3, is DSGVTQTPKHLITATGQRVTLRCSPRSGDLSVYWYQQSLDQGLQFLIQYYNGEERAKGNILERFSAQQFPDLHSELNLSSLELGDSALYFCASSVSSGNTIYFGEGSWLTVV.

The chain has TRBV6-1 and TRBJ2-2; tentative D call: TRBD1 (7 bases). This CDR3 has 15 residues. V dropped 10 bases and J dropped 1 base, with 16 bases sitting between them. The germline CDR1 and CDR2 sequences are MNHNS and SASEGT. The CDR3 DNA sequence: TGTGCCACCCAGGGGGGCAGGGTGAACACCGGGGAGCTGTTTTTT. Translation gives CATQGGRVNTGELFF.

This clonotype has only a few counts. The chain employs TRBV20-1 and TRBJ2-1; 10 nucleotides match TRBD2. Germline V CDR1 and CDR2: DFQATT, SNEGSKA (reference sequence). The CDR3 runs 16 residues. J lost 9 bases, V lost 0 bases, and 11 bases had no gene match. For the CDR3, the DNA is TGCAGTGCTAGAGATTGGGCTAGCGGGGGCATGAGTGAGCAGTTCTTC. It specifies CSARDWASGGMSEQFF.

This clonotype was seen a few times. This chain links TRBV19 with TRBJ1-3; weak D call: TRBD1 (6 bases). Germline V gene lookup returns CDR1 LNHDA and CDR2 SQIVND (reference sequence). The CDR3 extends over 15 amino acids. Trimming stripped 7 bases from V and 0 bases from J, with 13 bases between. CDR3 in DNA: TGTGCCAGTAAATTGATGGGGGCCTCTGGAAACACCATATATTTT. It specifies CASKLMGASGNTIYF.

The chain joins TRBV5-4 to TRBJ2-7; TRBD2 agrees at 12 bases. Germline V gene lookup returns CDR1 SGHNT and CDR2 YYREEE (reference sequence). The CDR3 has 14 residues. The V gene end was trimmed by 1 base and the J gene end by 9 bases; junction bases not matched to a gene: 5. Here the CDR3 DNA reads TGTGCCAGCAGCTTGACTAGCGGGGGGCAGGTGCAGTACTTC. Its protein product is CASSLTSGGQVQYF. Variable domain in full (rest from reference TRBV5-4 and TRBJ2-7): ETGVTQSPTHLIKTRGQQVTLRCSSQSGHNTVSWYQQALGQGPQFIFQYYREEENGRGNFPPRFSGLQFPNYSSELNVNALELDDSALYLCASSLTSGGQVQYFGPGTRLTVT.

The V and J genes are TRBV10-2 and TRBJ1-5; D is uncertain. The ends were cut back, 6 bases at V and 4 bases at J, with 10 bases in the middle. Germline loops: CDR1 WSHSY, CDR2 SAAADI. The CDR3 totals 13 residues. Here the CDR3 DNA reads TGCGCCAGCAGAGACGGAAATAATCAGCCCCAGCATTTT. Protein: CASRDGNNQPQHF.

This clonotype has a handful of counts. The chain joins TRBV30 to TRBJ2-1; the D is unclear. Trimming removed 1 base from V and 7 bases from J, with 14 bases in between. In germline, CDR1 is GTSNPN, CDR2 SVGIG (reference sequence). The CDR3 runs to 14 residues. CDR3 region: CAWSGAPLTNEQFF. The CDR3, as DNA: TGTGCCTGGAGTGGGGCCCCTCTTACAAATGAGCAGTTCTTC.

This clonotype was recorded a few times. V is TRBV6-5 and J is TRBJ1-1; D is perhaps TRBD1 (5 bases). The V and J ends lost 4 bases and 1 base respectively, with 16 bases between them. Looked up from germline, CDR1 is MNHEY and CDR2 is SVGAGI. The CDR3 extends over 16 amino acids. This CDR3 reads CASSSSPGRKNTEAFF. In nucleotides, the CDR3 is TGTGCCAGCAGTTCCTCACCGGGACGGAAGAACACTGAAGCTTTCTTT.

This clonotype is categorized as large (0.1 to 1%). The chain links TRBV5-5 to TRBJ2-7; the match to TRBD2 covers 11 bases. CDR1 SGHKS and CDR2 YYEKEE come from the germline V gene (reference sequence). The CDR3 contains 15 residues. Trimming at V came to 5 bases and at J to 1 base, leaving 5 bases not matched to a gene. The chain's CDR3 is CASSLTSGGSYEQYF. Here the CDR3 DNA reads TGTGCCAGCAGTCTAACTAGCGGGGGTTCCTACGAGCAGTACTTC.

The CDR3 nucleotides read TGTGCCTGGAGTGACGGATCCTCCTACGAGCAGTACTTC. Translated, it gives CAWSDGSSYEQYF. The rearrangement joins TRBV30 to TRBJ2-7; D unclear. The germline CDR1 and CDR2 sequences are GTSNPN and SVGIG (reference sequence). The CDR3 sequence is 13 residues long. Trimming stripped 1 base from V and 0 bases from J, with 7 bases between.

This clonotype appeared a few times. This chain's CDR3 is CASSQAGTGYYGYTF. In DNA, the CDR3 is TGTGCCAGCAGCCAAGCTGGGACAGGGTACTATGGCTACACCTTC. V is TRBV14 and J is TRBJ1-2, with 9 nucleotides matching TRBD1. Germline CDR1 is SGHDN and CDR2 is FVKESK. Losses at the gene ends were 1 base for V and 3 bases for J; bases not matched to a gene: 3. The CDR3 totals 15 residues.

The chain joins TRBV5-1 to TRBJ1-3; 8 positions match TRBD1. Unmatched junction bases numbered 1, after V lost 2 bases and J lost 3 bases. This CDR3 region has 14 residues. CDR1 is SGHRS, CDR2 YFSETQ, per germline. The CDR3 protein is CASSLGTGGNTIYF. CDR3 DNA: TGCGCCAGCAGCTTAGGGACAGGTGGAAACACCATATATTTT.

The chain recombines TRBV20-1 with TRBJ2-1; 7 nucleotides align to TRBD2. CDR3 length: 14 amino acids. V lost 0 bases and J lost 8; bases outside the gene matches: 7. Germline V gives CDR1 DFQATT, CDR2 SNEGSKA (reference sequence). CDR3 loop: CSARDPGLWDEQFF. CDR3 coding DNA: TGCAGTGCTAGAGACCCGGGACTATGGGATGAGCAGTTCTTC.